The next 21 T cell receptor beta chains were all read from a single sample in a study of T cell responses to AZD1222 COVID-19 vaccine. Assay used: immunoSEQ multiplex PCR; TCRdb lists only in-frame clones, some missing. Among approximately 150,000 clones listed, 90% to 95% were seen once. Sequencing was performed on peripheral blood, taken on day 0 of MenACWY control vaccination. The source of these receptors is an adult in good health.

The chain joins TRBV19 to TRBJ1-2; perhaps TRBD1 as D (5 bases). V shed 2 bases and J shed 4 bases, with 11 bases lying between them. The CDR3 length is 14 residues. In germline, CDR1 is LNHDA, CDR2 SQIVND (reference sequence). The CDR3 loop is CASSIQAGPYGYTF. The CDR3 DNA reads TGTGCCAGTAGTATACAGGCAGGGCCCTATGGCTACACCTTC.

This chain connects TRBV18 to TRBJ2-1; 9 bases match TRBD2. Trimming at V came to 3 bases and at J to 10 bases, leaving 7 bases not matched to a gene. CDR3 length: 14 amino acids. The germline V gene has CDR1 KGHSH and CDR2 LQKENI. The DNA for the CDR3 is TGTGCCAGCTCACCCAGCGGGAGGAGGGAAGAGCAGTTCTTC. Encoded protein: CASSPSGRREEQFF.

V usage is TRBV2 and J usage is TRBJ2-2; D might be TRBD2 (5 bases). This CDR3 is 12 amino acids long. V lost 7 bases and J lost 5, with 8 bases in between. Per the germline V gene, CDR1 is SNHLY and CDR2 is FYNNEI. The CDR3 loop is CASKAETGELFF. DNA for the CDR3: TGTGCCAGCAAAGCGGAAACCGGGGAGCTGTTTTTT.

The chain recombines TRBV11-2 with TRBJ2-5; D perhaps matches TRBD1 (6 bases). CDR3 size: 15 residues. V lost 2 bases to trimming and J lost 1 base, with 11 bases between them. Per the germline V gene, CDR1 is SGHAT and CDR2 is FQNNGV. In DNA form, the CDR3 reads TGTGCCAGCAGCTTACTCGGACAGCCCCAAGAGACCCAGTACTTC. This sequence encodes CASSLLGQPQETQYF.

V and J are TRBV5-5 and TRBJ1-5; no clear D gene. Germline V gene data show CDR1 as SGHKS and CDR2 as YYEKEE (reference sequence). The V end lost 2 bases, the J end lost 5 bases, and 14 bases lay between the germline ends. The length of the CDR3 is 15 residues. Here the CDR3 DNA reads TGTGCCAGCAGCTTAGGCGGTTCCCGAGATCAGCCCCAGCATTTT. Translating gives CASSLGGSRDQPQHF.

The chain employs TRBV30 and TRBJ2-1; 10 bases agree with TRBD2. The ends lost 1 base at V and 6 bases at J; junction bases unmatched: 6. The CDR3 runs 15 residues. Germline assignment: CDR1 GTSNPN and CDR2 SVGIG (reference sequence). In DNA form, the CDR3 reads TGTGCCTGGAGTGAGGTACTAGCGGGGACCAATGAGCAGTTCTTC. Its protein product is CAWSEVLAGTNEQFF.

The gene calls are TRBV24-1 and TRBJ2-2; 11 nucleotides align to TRBD2. The CDR3 is 14 amino acids. Germline V gene data show CDR1 as KGHDR and CDR2 as SFDVKD. Trimming cost V 7 bases and J 7 bases; bases outside gene matches: 4. CDR3 residues: CATRTSGMSGELFF. In DNA, the CDR3 is TGTGCCACCAGGACTAGCGGGATGAGCGGGGAGCTGTTTTTT.

J is TRBJ2-3 and V is TRBV27; D gene unclear. The V gene lost 6 bases and the J gene lost 8 bases, with 9 bases spanning the gap. The CDR3 runs to 11 residues. CDR1 is MNHEY and CDR2 is SMNVEV in the germline V gene (reference sequence). The CDR3 DNA reads as TGTGCCAGCAGGAGCAGTGGTACGCAGTATTTT. Its translation: CASRSSGTQYF.

The rearrangement links TRBV10-3 to TRBJ1-1, with 9 bases matching TRBD1. The V and J ends lost 6 bases and 0 bases, in that order; junction bases with no gene match: 2. Per the germline V gene, CDR1 is ENHRY and CDR2 is SYGVKD. The CDR3 consists of 14 residues. The CDR3 nucleotides read TGTGCCATCAGAACAGGGGGCTTGAACACTGAAGCTTTCTTT. Translation gives CAIRTGGLNTEAFF.

V is TRBV9 and J is TRBJ2-7; 9 positions agree with TRBD1. V was clipped by 4 bases and J by 6 bases; unmatched bases: 8. Germline CDR1 is SGDLS and CDR2 is YYNGEE. This CDR3 has 14 amino acids. The DNA for the CDR3 is TGTGCCAGCAGCCCCCTCACGGACAGGGGCGAGCAGTACTTC. Its translation is CASSPLTDRGEQYF. Full variable domain (rest looked up from reference TRBV9 and TRBJ2-7): DSGVTQTPKHLITATGQRVTLRCSPRSGDLSVYWYQQSLDQGLQFLIQYYNGEERAKGNILERFSAQQFPDLHSELNLSSLELGDSALYFCASSPLTDRGEQYFGPGTRLTVT.

The chain uses TRBV24-1 and TRBJ2-1, with D possibly TRBD2 on 5 matching bases. From germline, CDR1 is KGHDR and CDR2 SFDVKD. The CDR3 sequence is 14 residues long. With 8 bases removed from V and 3 bases from J, the gap between germline ends came to 13 bases. The CDR3 DNA reads TGTGCCACCAAGTCCGACGGGATCTACAATGAGCAGTTCTTC. Protein product: CATKSDGIYNEQFF.

The chain is built from TRBV6-2 or TRBV6-3 and TRBJ2-3; weak D call: TRBD2 (5 bases). The CDR3 sequence is 15 residues long. Deletions cut 4 bases from V and 2 bases from J, with 13 bases between. Germline assignment: CDR1 MNHEY and CDR2 SVGEGT. CDR3 nucleotide sequence: TGTGCCAGCAGTTCTCAACGGGGAGTCACAGATACGCAGTATTTT. As protein: CASSSQRGVTDTQYF.

The chain combines TRBV12-3 or TRBV12-4 with TRBJ2-3, with no clear D. The V gene lost 5 bases and the J gene lost 8 bases, with 8 bases spanning the gap. There are 11 residues in the CDR3. The DNA for the CDR3 is TGTGCCAGCAGTCTTGGGGTTACGCAGTATTTT. Translated, it gives CASSLGVTQYF.

This chain uses TRBV7-8 with TRBJ2-1; 11 bases agree with TRBD2. The CDR3 is 16 residues long. Trimming removed 5 bases from V and 4 bases from J; junction bases left unmatched: 7. Germline V gene data show CDR1 as SGHVS and CDR2 as FQNEAQ. CDR3 protein: CASSPLGTSGYNEQFF. The CDR3 DNA reads as TGTGCCAGCAGCCCCCTAGGGACTAGCGGATACAATGAGCAGTTCTTC.

The CDR3 spells CASSLFSGELFF. In nucleotides, the CDR3 is TGTGCCAGCAGTTTATTTTCGGGGGAGCTGTTTTTT. The V and J genes are TRBV28 and TRBJ2-2; D not certain. The V end was cut by 1 base, the J end by 8 bases, with 5 bases between. Germline V gene sequence: CDR1 MDHEN, CDR2 SYDVKM. CDR3 length equals 12 residues.

The chain employs TRBV12-5 and TRBJ1-5; D gene uncertain. CDR3 length: 12 amino acids. Germline V gene data show CDR1 as LGHNT and CDR2 as FRNRAP. V was trimmed by 5 bases and J by 4 bases, leaving 6 bases between them. Here the CDR3 DNA reads TGTGCTAGTGGTGAGGGTAATCAGCCCCAGCATTTT. It is translated as CASGEGNQPQHF. Variable domain in full (rest from reference TRBV12-5 and TRBJ1-5): DARVTQTPRHKVTEMGQEVTMRCQPILGHNTVFWYRQTMMQGLELLAYFRNRAPLDDSGMPKDRFSAEMPDATLATLKIQPSEPRDSAVYFCASGEGNQPQHFGDGTRLSIL.

The chain uses TRBV2 and TRBJ1-6; perhaps TRBD1 as D (6 bases). The germline CDR1 and CDR2 sequences are SNHLY and FYNNEI. V lost 7 bases and J lost 10, with 20 bases in between. This CDR3 comprises 15 residues. CDR3 bases: TGTGCCAGCAAAACAGGGAATCGGTTGTACTCACCCCTCCACTTT. This sequence encodes CASKTGNRLYSPLHF.

The chain links TRBV29-1 to TRBJ2-3, with D possibly being TRBD1 (6 bases). Germline V gene sequence: CDR1 SQVTM, CDR2 ANQGSEA. V was trimmed by 7 bases and J by 3 bases, leaving 8 bases between them. The CDR3 consists of 11 residues. For the CDR3, the DNA is TGCAGCGCCGGACAGACAGATACGCAGTATTTT. This gives the protein CSAGQTDTQYF.

The J gene is TRBJ1-1, the V gene TRBV30; D is undetermined. Trimming took off 1 base at V and 3 bases at J, with 9 bases between the two ends. Germline CDR1 and CDR2: GTSNPN and SVGIG (reference sequence). The CDR3 is 13 amino acids. Here the CDR3 reads CAWSDIGDTEAFF. CDR3 sequence (DNA): TGTGCCTGGAGTGACATCGGTGACACTGAAGCTTTCTTT.

V and J are TRBV19 and TRBJ2-1; D may be TRBD2 (6 bases). The CDR3 has 14 amino acids. Deletions cut 4 bases from V and 6 bases from J, with 13 bases between. Germline V CDR1 and CDR2: LNHDA, SQIVND (reference sequence). The CDR3 is CASSTPGVRNEQFF. CDR3 sequence (DNA): TGTGCCAGTAGTACCCCGGGAGTCCGCAATGAGCAGTTCTTC.

This clone was observed a handful of times. The chain joins TRBV5-1 to TRBJ2-3; TRBD2 might be the D (5 bases). The CDR3 is 12 residues long. Per the germline V gene, CDR1 is SGHRS and CDR2 is YFSETQ. The V gene lost 0 bases and the J gene lost 6 bases, with 5 bases spanning the gap. CDR3 DNA sequence: TGCGCCAGCAGCTTGGGCGGGGATACGCAGTATTTT. It translates to CASSLGGDTQYF.